These 26 T cell receptor beta chains were all obtained from the same sample, sequenced in a study of shared clonotypes between healthy human individuals. The method was immunoSEQ multiplex PCR; TCRdb's version includes in-frame clones alone and lacks a portion of them. Altogether about 450,000 clones are present, 70% to 80% being singletons, with the ten largest covering approximately 12%. Sequencing was done on a sample of PBMCs. Every receptor here comes from a woman in her thirties or forties in good health. Some clones in this sample may be carry-over from other donors' samples.

The genes are TRBV7-3 and TRBJ2-3; 8 bases align to TRBD2. The germline CDR1 and CDR2 sequences are SGHTA and FQGTGA. The CDR3 runs 15 residues. Trimming took 2 bases from V and 4 from J; bases not matched to a gene: 5. CDR3 bases: TGTGCCAGCAGCTTACAAGCGGGAGTGGCAGATACGCAGTATTTT. The encoded protein is CASSLQAGVADTQYF.

The V call is TRBV14, the J call TRBJ2-7; 8 bases fit TRBD2. The CDR3 spans 15 residues. Trimming took 0 bases from V and 2 from J; bases not matched to a gene: 3. CDR1 is SGHDN, CDR2 FVKESK, per germline. The CDR3 nucleotides read TGTGCCAGCAGCCAAGATCTAGCGGGCCCCTACGAGCAGTACTTC. Translating gives CASSQDLAGPYEQYF. Full variable domain (rest looked up from reference TRBV14 and TRBJ2-7): EAGVTQFPSHSVIEKGQTVTLRCDPISGHDNLYWYRRVMGKEIKFLLHFVKESKQDESGMPNNRFLAERTGGTYSTLKVQPAELEDSGVYFCASSQDLAGPYEQYFGPGTRLTVT.

The chain joins TRBV9 to TRBJ2-1, with TRBD1 identical over 7 bases. The V gene's germline CDR1 is SGDLS and CDR2 YYNGEE. V shed 0 bases and J 8 bases; nucleotides not matched to a gene: 8. The CDR3 extends over 15 amino acids. CDR3 in amino acids: CASSVVPDRVDEQFF. For the CDR3, the DNA is TGTGCCAGCAGCGTAGTCCCTGACAGGGTGGATGAGCAGTTCTTC.

The V call is TRBV30, the J call TRBJ1-3; D call uncertain. The germline V gene has CDR1 GTSNPN and CDR2 SVGIG (reference sequence). Trimming took off 0 bases at V and 2 bases at J, with 5 bases between the two ends. The CDR3 is 13 amino acids. The CDR3 DNA reads as TGTGCCTGGAGTGTTTCCACTGGAAACACCATATATTTT. Amino acids: CAWSVSTGNTIYF.

As concerns this clone: A far larger clone differs by one base, so this is likely a read error. The V gene is TRBV2, the J gene TRBJ2-2, with D perhaps TRBD2 (6 bases). The CDR3 is 11 amino acids. From germline, CDR1 is SNHLY and CDR2 FYNNEI. CDR3 sequence (DNA): TGTGCCAGCACCCCTTGGGGGGAGCTGCTTTTT. Its translation: CASTPWGELLF.

This chain connects TRBV18 to TRBJ2-5; TRBD1 matches 7 bases. After removal of 6 bases from V and 3 bases from J, the junction contained 1 base not matched to a gene. Germline-derived CDR1 and CDR2 are KGHSH and LQKENI. This CDR3 region has 12 residues. The CDR3 loop is CASSGQKETQYF. CDR3 bases: TGTGCCAGCTCGGGACAGAAAGAGACCCAGTACTTC.

The rearrangement joins TRBV28 to TRBJ1-1; 9 nucleotides agree with TRBD1. Germline values: CDR1 MDHEN, CDR2 SYDVKM. Trimming took 6 bases from V and 2 from J; bases not matched to a gene: 7. This CDR3 comprises 15 residues. For the CDR3, the DNA is TGTGCCAGCAGCCTCTGGACAGGGGAAAACACTGAAGCTTTCTTT. This codes for CASSLWTGENTEAFF.

This sequence joins TRBV4-3 and TRBJ1-2; D remains ambiguous. The V gene's germline CDR1 is LGHNA and CDR2 YSLEER. V gave up 4 bases and J gave up 4 bases, with 7 bases separating them. The CDR3 runs 12 residues. The CDR3 protein is CASSLTGYGYTF. CDR3 bases: TGCGCCAGCAGCCTGACGGGCTATGGCTACACCTTC.

The chain recombines TRBV7-3 with TRBJ2-7; 13 bases agree with TRBD2. The V gene end was trimmed by 4 bases and the J gene end by 6 bases; junction bases not matched to a gene: 12. Germline values: CDR1 SGHTA, CDR2 FQGTGA. The CDR3 consists of 17 residues. DNA for the CDR3: TGTGCCAGCAGCTCTTCCGGGACTAGCGGGGAAATGGGCGAGCAGTACTTC. Protein sequence: CASSSSGTSGEMGEQYF.

Note on this clone: Other DNA sequences in this specimen translate into the identical CDR3. The CDR3 protein is CASSQSRNTEAFF. CDR3 DNA sequence: TGTGCCAGCAGCCAATCCAGGAACACTGAAGCTTTCTTT. V usage is TRBV14 and J usage is TRBJ1-1; D is undetermined. Germline CDR1 reads SGHDN; CDR2 reads FVKESK. Trimming cost V 2 bases and J 1 base, with 5 bases left between them. The CDR3 spans 13 residues.

J is TRBJ1-2 and V is TRBV28; D is uncertain. Trimming removed 8 bases at V and 4 bases at J, with 5 bases between. The CDR3 runs to 10 residues. Germline V gene lookup returns CDR1 MDHEN and CDR2 SYDVKM. CDR3 in DNA: TGTGCCAGCGCTCGCTATGGCTACACCTTC. Translating it yields CASARYGYTF.

This clone was detected only once. The chain recombines TRBV5-1 with TRBJ2-7, with D possibly matching TRBD2 (5 bases). V shed 1 base and J shed 5 bases, with 16 bases lying between them. CDR3 length: 15 residues. The germline V gene has CDR1 SGHRS and CDR2 YFSETQ. The CDR3 DNA follows: TGCGCCAGCAGCTTGAGTTCCGGGATCGGGAACGAGCAGTACTTC. It translates to CASSLSSGIGNEQYF.

The chain employs TRBV2 and TRBJ1-1; 7 bases line up with TRBD1. Germline CDR1 SNHLY, CDR2 FYNNEI. This CDR3 is built from 14 residues. Unmatched junction bases numbered 8, after V lost 6 bases and J lost 4 bases. The CDR3 nucleotides are TGTGCCAGCAGCGACAGGGCGAGGATCACTGAAGCTTTCTTT. Translation gives CASSDRARITEAFF.

The chain uses TRBV11-2 and TRBJ2-1; D unclear. V was shortened by 5 bases and J by 1 base, with 12 bases between the two germline ends. This CDR3 is 15 amino acids long. Germline V gene data show CDR1 as SGHAT and CDR2 as FQNNGV. The CDR3 DNA follows: TGTGCCAGCAGCCTTTCCGAGACTTCCTACAATGAGCAGTTCTTC. This encodes CASSLSETSYNEQFF.

The rearrangement joins TRBV7-8 to TRBJ2-2; 7 bases map to TRBD2. This CDR3 region has 16 residues. The germline CDR1 and CDR2 sequences are SGHVS and FQNEAQ. With V trimmed by 1 base and J by 6 bases, 8 bases remained unmatched. Here the CDR3 reads CASSLGGRGFAGELFF. CDR3 DNA sequence: TGTGCCAGCAGCTTAGGAGGGCGGGGGTTTGCCGGGGAGCTGTTTTTT.

This chain connects TRBV5-4 to TRBJ2-1; D is unresolved. The CDR3 runs to 15 residues. V was pared by 3 bases and J by 4 bases, with 14 bases between. Germline lookup yields CDR1 SGHNT and CDR2 YYREEE (reference sequence). CDR3 in DNA: TGTGCCAGCAGCTCCCACGCTCTTGGGTACAATGAGCAGTTCTTC. It translates to CASSSHALGYNEQFF.

This clone was seen a few times. V and J are TRBV7-3 and TRBJ2-1, with 16 bases that match TRBD2. The CDR3 has 18 amino acids. With V trimmed by 4 bases and J by 7 bases, 10 bases remained unmatched. The germline V gene encodes CDR1 SGHTA and CDR2 FQGTGA. The CDR3 protein is CASSSTGTSGRAGNEQFF. CDR3 nucleotide sequence: TGTGCCAGCAGCTCAACCGGGACTAGCGGGAGGGCCGGGAATGAGCAGTTCTTC.

With regard to this clone: The same CDR3 can be traced to other DNA sequences in this sample. This chain links TRBV5-1 with TRBJ1-1; D is perhaps TRBD1 (6 bases). The germline CDR1 and CDR2 sequences are SGHRS and YFSETQ. Between the trimmed V and J ends, which lost 2 bases and 4 bases, there was a span of 9 bases. This CDR3 spans 13 amino acids. CDR3: CASSLQGGTEAFF. In nucleotides, the CDR3 is TGCGCCAGCAGCTTACAGGGCGGCACTGAAGCTTTCTTT.

The chain employs TRBV19 and TRBJ2-7; 8 bases align to TRBD1. The CDR3 covers 13 residues. Germline V gene sequence: CDR1 LNHDA, CDR2 SQIVND (reference sequence). V was clipped by 10 bases and J by 6 bases; unmatched bases: 11. The CDR3 here is CATSGQGAGEQYF. The DNA of the CDR3 is TGTGCCACCTCGGGGCAGGGGGCTGGCGAGCAGTACTTC.

The rearrangement uses TRBV2 and TRBJ1-2; D call uncertain. V lost 4 bases and J lost 0, with 6 bases in between. CDR1 is SNHLY and CDR2 is FYNNEI in the germline V gene. CDR3 size: 13 residues. The CDR3 reads CASSVSTNYGYTF. In DNA, the CDR3 is TGTGCCAGCAGTGTTTCCACTAACTATGGCTACACCTTC.

The chain links TRBV6-1 to TRBJ1-2, with D possibly TRBD1 on 6 matching bases. Per the germline V gene, CDR1 is MNHNS and CDR2 is SASEGT. Trimming pared 3 bases from V and 7 bases from J, leaving 18 bases between. The length of the CDR3 is 15 residues. The CDR3 loop is CASSESQGSSTGYTF. The CDR3 DNA reads TGTGCCAGCAGTGAGTCCCAGGGGAGTAGTACTGGCTACACCTTC.

Comment on this clone: This may be a read error: a much more frequent sequence differs by one nucleotide. Other DNA variants within this sample encode the same CDR3. The V call is TRBV28, the J call TRBJ1-1; no definite D call. There are 11 residues in the CDR3. Germline V gene data show CDR1 as MDHEN and CDR2 as SYDVKM. CDR3 sequence (DNA): TGTGCCAGCCTAACGGGCACTGAAGCCTTCTTT. It translates to CASLTGTEAFF. The variable domain in full, completed from reference TRBV28 and TRBJ1-1, reads DVKVTQSSRYLVKRTGEKVFLECVQDMDHENMFWYRQDPGLGLRLIYFSYDVKMKEKGDIPEGYSVSREKKERFSLILESASTNQTSMYLCASLTGTEAFFGQGTRLTVV.

The chain couples TRBV5-4 to TRBJ2-1, with D unclear. The CDR3 is made up of 15 amino acids. Trimming cost V 3 bases and J 2 bases, with 12 bases left between them. Germline V gene lookup returns CDR1 SGHNT and CDR2 YYREEE (reference sequence). Here the CDR3 DNA reads TGTGCCAGCAGCTCCGAGGAAGGGACCTACAATGAGCAGTTCTTC. It is translated as CASSSEEGTYNEQFF.

A few counts support this clone. The chain has TRBV14 and TRBJ1-2, with D possibly TRBD1 on 5 matching bases. The CDR3 is 14 residues long. Germline V gives CDR1 SGHDN, CDR2 FVKESK. Trimming stripped 4 bases from V and 4 bases from J, with 13 bases between. The CDR3 is CASSPRQWGYGYTF. CDR3 DNA: TGTGCCAGCAGCCCCCGACAGTGGGGCTATGGCTACACCTTC.

This chain uses TRBV7-8 with TRBJ1-2; D is possibly TRBD1 (5 bases). The CDR3 runs 14 residues. Germline CDR1 and CDR2: SGHVS and FQNEAQ. V gave up 5 bases and J gave up 3 bases, with 13 bases separating them. CDR3 sequence: CASSPDGGDYGYTF. In DNA, the CDR3 is TGTGCCAGCAGCCCGGACGGGGGGGACTATGGCTACACCTTC.

As regards this clone: The sample has other DNA sequences that encode this CDR3 too. V is TRBV9 and J is TRBJ1-5, with D tentatively TRBD1 (5 bases). The CDR3 is 14 residues long. V lost 0 bases to trimming and J lost 1 base, with 5 bases between them. CDR1 is SGDLS, CDR2 YYNGEE, per germline. The CDR3 loop reads CASSVGGSNQPQHF. CDR3 nucleotide sequence: TGTGCCAGCAGCGTAGGGGGGAGCAATCAGCCCCAGCATTTT.